One sample yielded the 29 T cell receptor beta chains listed below, sequenced in a study of blood T cell repertoires in COVID-19. Here immunoSEQ multiplex PCR was the method, and the copy in TCRdb shows in-frame clones only, minus some. This sample yields about 180,000 clones, of which roughly 86% are seen a single time; roughly 0.57% belongs to the top ten. Material for sequencing was peripheral blood. These receptors originate from a man aged 55 to 70 with COVID-19, enrolled during active disease.

V gene TRBV27 combines with J gene TRBJ1-4; TRBD1 matches 11 bases. Germline CDR1 MNHEY, CDR2 SMNVEV (reference sequence). The CDR3 consists of 14 residues. V lost 6 bases and J lost 5; bases outside the gene matches: 2. CDR3 sequence (DNA): TGTGCCAGCAGGGGGACAGGGGGAAATGAAAAACTGTTTTTT. Encoded protein: CASRGTGGNEKLFF.

This chain connects TRBV14 to TRBJ1-4; D is unclear. The CDR3 runs to 13 residues. The germline gives CDR1 SGHDN, CDR2 FVKESK. The V and J ends lost 6 bases and 6 bases respectively, with 11 bases between them. CDR3 nucleotide sequence: TGTGCCAGCAGTATCGGGTTGTATGAAAAACTGTTTTTT. Protein sequence: CASSIGLYEKLFF.

The V and J genes are TRBV4-3 and TRBJ1-2; no reliable D call. The CDR3 totals 15 residues. V dropped 0 bases and J dropped 7 bases, with 15 bases sitting between them. From germline, CDR1 is LGHNA and CDR2 YSLEER. The CDR3 is CASSQDLAPIAGYTF. CDR3 sequence (DNA): TGCGCCAGCAGCCAAGATTTAGCCCCGATAGCTGGCTACACCTTC.

V and J are TRBV5-1 and TRBJ2-3; D possibly corresponds to TRBD1 (6 bases). V was clipped by 4 bases and J by 3 bases, with 12 bases between them. This CDR3 region has 14 residues. The germline gives CDR1 SGHRS, CDR2 YFSETQ. The CDR3 reads CASSREQGTDTQYF. DNA of the CDR3: TGCGCCAGCAGCAGAGAACAGGGAACAGATACGCAGTATTTT.

The chain's CDR3 is CASSLIDRQASRKLFF. The CDR3 coding sequence is TGTGCCAGCAGCTTAATCGATAGACAGGCGTCGCGAAAACTGTTTTTT. The J gene is TRBJ1-4, the V gene TRBV5-5, with D perhaps TRBD1 (6 bases). The CDR3 sequence is 16 residues long. CDR1 is SGHKS, CDR2 YYEKEE, per germline (reference sequence). Between the trimmed V and J ends, which lost 2 bases and 10 bases, there was a span of 21 bases.

The chain recombines TRBV5-1 with TRBJ1-1; D gene unclear. The CDR3 runs 14 residues. Deletions cut 0 bases from V and 4 bases from J, with 10 bases between. Germline V gives CDR1 SGHRS, CDR2 YFSETQ. The CDR3 loop is CASSLAGDSTEAFF. CDR3 coding DNA: TGCGCCAGCAGCTTGGCCGGGGATTCCACTGAAGCTTTCTTT.

This clone has only one observation. CDR3 sequence reads: CASSRRRQGYIGEGNEQFF. CDR3 bases: TGTGCCAGCAGCCGCCGGAGACAGGGGTATATTGGGGAGGGGAATGAGCAGTTCTTC. This chain connects TRBV14 to TRBJ2-1, with D maybe TRBD1 (8 bases). CDR1 and CDR2 from the germline V gene are SGHDN and FVKESK. Trimming cost V 4 bases and J 7 bases, with 29 bases left between them. The CDR3 extends over 19 amino acids.

The CDR3 reads CASSTFRTASTTF. The DNA of the CDR3 is TGTGCCAGCAGTACATTTCGGACAGCTTCGACCACCTTC. The rearrangement uses TRBV6-5 and TRBJ1-2; D is possibly TRBD1 (6 bases). V lost 5 bases and J 13 bases, leaving 20 bases between the germline ends. This CDR3 contains 13 residues. Germline V CDR1 and CDR2: MNHEY, SVGAGI.

The J gene is TRBJ1-1, the V gene TRBV28; possible D gene TRBD1, 6 bases. Between the trimmed V and J ends, which lost 2 bases and 5 bases, there was a span of 12 bases. This CDR3 contains 14 residues. Germline CDR1 MDHEN, CDR2 SYDVKM. The CDR3, as DNA: TGTGCCAGCAGTTTAGGCGGGGGGCGAACTGAAGCTTTCTTT. Its protein is CASSLGGGRTEAFF.

CDR3 coding DNA: TGCGCCAGCAGCCTGACTAGCCAAGGACAAGAGACCCAGTACTTC. It translates to CASSLTSQGQETQYF. The rearrangement links TRBV5-1 to TRBJ2-5; TRBD2 matches 7 bases. J lost 2 bases, V lost 4 bases, and 8 bases had no gene match. The CDR3 covers 15 residues. CDR1 is SGHRS and CDR2 is YFSETQ in the germline V gene.

The rearrangement joins TRBV12-5 to TRBJ2-1; D remains unclear. Looked up from germline, CDR1 is LGHNT and CDR2 is FRNRAP. CDR3 length: 12 residues. Trimming stripped 5 bases from V and 8 bases from J, with 10 bases between. The DNA for the CDR3 is TGTGCTAGTGGTCTATCCCTAGATGAGCAGTTCTTC. Translating gives CASGLSLDEQFF.

The chain uses TRBV5-1 and TRBJ2-1; possible D gene TRBD2, 6 bases. Trimming removed 4 bases at V and 10 bases at J, with 18 bases between. Germline loops: CDR1 SGHRS, CDR2 YFSETQ. The CDR3 is 14 amino acids. The DNA for the CDR3 is TGCGCCAGCAGCGGGGTAGCGGCAAATGGGGAGCAGTTCTTC. It translates to CASSGVAANGEQFF.

CDR3 in DNA: TGTGCCAGCAGCTCTTGGACAGGGTCGGAGACCCAGTACTTC. Protein: CASSSWTGSETQYF. The chain uses TRBV7-2 and TRBJ2-5, with 8 bases aligning to TRBD1. The CDR3 has 14 amino acids. Germline V CDR1 and CDR2: SGHTA, FQGNSA. Trimming removed 4 bases from V and 5 bases from J; junction bases left unmatched: 6.

The chain uses TRBV9 and TRBJ2-1, with 10 nucleotides matching TRBD2. Trimming cost V 6 bases and J 6 bases; bases outside gene matches: 9. From germline, CDR1 is SGDLS and CDR2 YYNGEE. The CDR3 is 15 residues long. The CDR3 nucleotides are TGTGCCAGCACCGCGGGGGGGACTAGCGTCAATGAGCAGTTCTTC. Protein product: CASTAGGTSVNEQFF. Variable domain in full (rest from reference TRBV9 and TRBJ2-1): DSGVTQTPKHLITATGQRVTLRCSPRSGDLSVYWYQQSLDQGLQFLIQYYNGEERAKGNILERFSAQQFPDLHSELNLSSLELGDSALYFCASTAGGTSVNEQFFGPGTRLTVL.

V gene TRBV30 combines with J gene TRBJ2-2; 10 nucleotides align to TRBD2. The J segment lost 1 base and the V segment lost 5 bases, leaving 4 bases of the junction unmatched. The CDR3 is 15 residues long. CDR1 and CDR2 from the germline V gene are GTSNPN and SVGIG (reference sequence). The CDR3 here is CAWAGLAVNTGELFF. The DNA of the CDR3 is TGTGCCTGGGCCGGACTAGCGGTGAACACCGGGGAGCTGTTTTTT.

V usage is TRBV19 and J usage is TRBJ2-7, with 8 positions matching TRBD1. Germline V CDR1 and CDR2: LNHDA, SQIVND (reference sequence). The ends lost 8 bases at V and 6 bases at J; junction bases unmatched: 12. The CDR3 totals 14 residues. The CDR3 here is CASRRGGQGGEQYF. The CDR3 coding sequence is TGTGCCAGTCGCCGGGGCGGACAGGGCGGCGAGCAGTACTTC. The whole variable domain, filled in from reference TRBV19 and TRBJ2-7, reads DGGITQSPKYLFRKEGQNVTLSCEQNLNHDAMYWYRQDPGQGLRLIYYSQIVNDFQKGDIAEGYSVSREKKESFPLTVTSAQKNPTAFYLCASRRGGQGGEQYFGPGTRLTVT.

This clone has more than one count but fewer than ten. The chain uses TRBV4-1 and TRBJ2-5; D gene unclear. The CDR3 contains 12 residues. The V and J ends lost 5 bases and 5 bases respectively, with 9 bases between them. The germline V gene encodes CDR1 MGHRA and CDR2 YSYEKL. CDR3 in amino acids: CASSSTFETQYF. CDR3 sequence (DNA): TGCGCCAGCAGCTCGACTTTTGAGACCCAGTACTTC.

This clone was seen just once. This chain joins TRBV5-1 and TRBJ1-6; D unclear. Germline V CDR1 and CDR2: SGHRS, YFSETQ. V was clipped by 5 bases and J by 8 bases, with 14 bases between them. The CDR3 is 14 amino acids. The CDR3 nucleotides read TGCGCCAGCAGGGTCCGAGAACTGGATTCACCCCTCCACTTT. Encoded protein: CASRVRELDSPLHF.

V and J are TRBV19 and TRBJ1-6, with a tentative D call TRBD1 (5 bases). Germline CDR1 and CDR2: LNHDA and SQIVND (reference sequence). The CDR3 length is 14 residues. V was pared by 3 bases and J by 5 bases, with 8 bases between. In DNA form, the CDR3 reads TGTGCCAGTAGTATTGGGGGGGATAATTCACCCCTCCACTTT. It codes for CASSIGGDNSPLHF.

The chain combines TRBV4-1 with TRBJ1-1; D gene uncertain. V was trimmed by 5 bases and J by 7 bases, leaving 8 bases between them. CDR3 length equals 11 residues. The V gene's germline CDR1 is MGHRA and CDR2 YSYEKL. This CDR3 is CASSNTDEAFF. The CDR3 nucleotides are TGCGCCAGCAGCAATACAGATGAAGCTTTCTTT.

The V gene is TRBV6-5, the J gene TRBJ1-4, with 8 positions matching TRBD1. V lost 6 bases to trimming and J lost 5 bases; unmatched junction nucleotides: 8. The CDR3 runs to 15 residues. CDR1 is MNHEY, CDR2 SVGAGI, per germline. In nucleotides, the CDR3 is TGTGCCAGCAGAGGCGCCGGGACAGGAAATGAAAAACTGTTTTTT. This codes for CASRGAGTGNEKLFF.

The chain couples TRBV7-2 to TRBJ2-3; D perhaps matches TRBD1 (5 bases). Trimming shortened V by 1 base and J by 2 bases, and 10 bases separated the two germline ends. Germline CDR1 is SGHTA and CDR2 is FQGNSA. The CDR3 sequence is 15 residues long. CDR3 bases: TGTGCCAGCAGCTTAGGGGGCTTTAACACAGATACGCAGTATTTT. Encoded protein: CASSLGGFNTDTQYF.

This sequence joins TRBV10-3 and TRBJ1-1; possible D gene TRBD1, 5 bases. Germline CDR1 and CDR2: ENHRY and SYGVKD. V dropped 6 bases and J dropped 7 bases, with 9 bases sitting between them. The CDR3 has 11 residues. As DNA, the CDR3 is TGTGCCATCAGCCAAGACAGTGAAGCTTTCTTT. Its translation: CAISQDSEAFF.

This chain uses TRBV4-1 with TRBJ1-2, with D maybe TRBD1 (5 bases). Germline assignment: CDR1 MGHRA and CDR2 YSYEKL. The CDR3 spans 15 residues. V was cut by 0 bases and J by 8 bases, with 16 bases left in between. The CDR3 sequence: CASSQDHGGYGGYTF. CDR3 nucleotides: TGCGCCAGCAGCCAAGATCACGGGGGGTATGGGGGCTACACCTTC.

V is TRBV7-8 and J is TRBJ2-6; D possibly corresponds to TRBD2 (5 bases). Trimming removed 4 bases from V and 4 bases from J, with 26 bases in between. CDR3 length: 20 amino acids. Per the germline V gene, CDR1 is SGHVS and CDR2 is FQNEAQ. The DNA for the CDR3 is TGTGCCAGCAGCTCATATTTTTCGGCTAGCCCCAGCTTAGGGGCCAACGTCCTGACTTTC. It codes for CASSSYFSASPSLGANVLTF.

The gene calls are TRBV28 and TRBJ1-5; D not resolved. V lost 2 bases and J 3 bases, leaving 8 bases between the germline ends. Germline V gives CDR1 MDHEN, CDR2 SYDVKM. The CDR3 totals 14 residues. The CDR3 spells CASSLGGFNQPQHF. The CDR3 DNA reads as TGTGCCAGCAGTTTAGGCGGGTTCAATCAGCCCCAGCATTTT.

The gene calls are TRBV4-1 and TRBJ1-5; 9 bases align to TRBD1. With V trimmed by 0 bases and J by 7 bases, 10 bases remained unmatched. CDR1 MGHRA and CDR2 YSYEKL come from the germline V gene. This CDR3 contains 17 residues. CDR3 sequence: CASSQDGTGRNRQPQHF. In nucleotides, the CDR3 is TGCGCCAGCAGCCAAGATGGGACAGGGAGAAATAGGCAGCCCCAGCATTTT.

The chain employs TRBV28 and TRBJ2-1, with TRBD1 matching 7 bases. Germline loops: CDR1 MDHEN, CDR2 SYDVKM. CDR3 length: 16 amino acids. V dropped 5 bases and J dropped 4; count of bases not matched to a gene: 11. This chain's CDR3 is CASSPSTGRTYNEQFF. Written as DNA, the CDR3 is TGTGCCAGCAGTCCGTCGACAGGGCGCACTTACAATGAGCAGTTCTTC.

This chain connects TRBV2 to TRBJ1-2; 8 bases match TRBD1. With V trimmed by 6 bases and J by 2 bases, 5 bases remained unmatched. This CDR3 contains 14 residues. Germline V gives CDR1 SNHLY, CDR2 FYNNEI. CDR3 sequence: CASRQGQANYGYTF. CDR3 nucleotides: TGTGCCAGCAGACAGGGACAGGCCAACTATGGCTACACCTTC.